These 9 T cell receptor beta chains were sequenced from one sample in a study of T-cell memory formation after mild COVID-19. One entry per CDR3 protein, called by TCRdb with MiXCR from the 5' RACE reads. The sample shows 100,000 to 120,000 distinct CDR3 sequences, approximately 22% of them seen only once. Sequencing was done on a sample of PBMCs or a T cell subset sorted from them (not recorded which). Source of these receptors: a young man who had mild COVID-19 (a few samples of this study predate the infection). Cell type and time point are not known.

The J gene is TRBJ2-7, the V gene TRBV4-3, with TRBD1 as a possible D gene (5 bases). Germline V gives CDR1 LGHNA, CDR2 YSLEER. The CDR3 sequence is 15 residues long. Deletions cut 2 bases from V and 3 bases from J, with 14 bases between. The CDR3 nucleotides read TGCGCCAGCAGCCAATTCAGGGCGACGAACTACGAGCAGTACTTC. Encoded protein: CASSQFRATNYEQYF.

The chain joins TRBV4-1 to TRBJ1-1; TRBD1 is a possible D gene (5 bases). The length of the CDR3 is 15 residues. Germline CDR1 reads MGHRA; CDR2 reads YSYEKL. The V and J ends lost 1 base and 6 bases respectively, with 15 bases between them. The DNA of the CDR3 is TGCGCCAGCAGCCAAGTCGGCGGGGGGTTATCTGAAGCTTTCTTT. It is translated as CASSQVGGGLSEAFF.

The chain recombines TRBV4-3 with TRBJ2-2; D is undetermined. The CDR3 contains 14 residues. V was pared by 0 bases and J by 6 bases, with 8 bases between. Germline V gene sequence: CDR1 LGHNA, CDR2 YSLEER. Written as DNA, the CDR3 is TGCGCCAGCAGCCAAGAAGACACAGCCGGGGAGCTGTTTTTT. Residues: CASSQEDTAGELFF.

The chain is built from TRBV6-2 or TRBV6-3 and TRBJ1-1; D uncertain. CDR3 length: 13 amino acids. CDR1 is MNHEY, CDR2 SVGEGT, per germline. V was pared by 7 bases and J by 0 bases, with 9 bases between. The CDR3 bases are TGTGCCAGCACAGAAAAAATGAACACTGAAGCTTTCTTT. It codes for CASTEKMNTEAFF.

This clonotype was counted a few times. The DNA for the CDR3 is TGTGCCAGCAGCCAAGAGGGACAGGGGGCTCAAGAGACCCAGTACTTC. It specifies CASSQEGQGAQETQYF. The V call is TRBV3-1, the J call TRBJ2-5; 12 nucleotides align to TRBD1. V lost 0 bases and J lost 2; bases outside the gene matches: 1. The germline V gene has CDR1 LGHDT and CDR2 YNNKEL (reference sequence). CDR3 length: 16 amino acids.

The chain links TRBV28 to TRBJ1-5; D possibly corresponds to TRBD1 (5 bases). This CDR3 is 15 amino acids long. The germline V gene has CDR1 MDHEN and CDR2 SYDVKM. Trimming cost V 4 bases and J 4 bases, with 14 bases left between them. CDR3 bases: TGTGCCAGCAGTTCGGCAGACAGAATTAATCAGCCCCAGCATTTT. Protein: CASSSADRINQPQHF.

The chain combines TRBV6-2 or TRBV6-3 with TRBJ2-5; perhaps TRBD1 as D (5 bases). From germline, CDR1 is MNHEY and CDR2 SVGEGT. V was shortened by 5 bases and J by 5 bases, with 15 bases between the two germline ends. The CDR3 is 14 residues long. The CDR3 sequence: CASSRGHRSETQYF. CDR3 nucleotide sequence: TGTGCCAGCAGTAGAGGACACCGCTCCGAGACCCAGTACTTC.

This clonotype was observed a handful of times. CDR3 amino acids: CASSYLAGGLNEQFF. CDR3 nucleotides: TGTGCCAGCAGTTACTTGGCGGGGGGTCTAAATGAGCAGTTCTTC. The J gene is TRBJ2-1, the V gene TRBV6-2 or TRBV6-3; 8 nucleotides match TRBD2. With 1 base clipped from V and 7 bases from J, the junction kept 6 bases outside the gene matches. This CDR3 region has 15 residues. The germline CDR1 and CDR2 sequences are MNHEY and SVGEGT.

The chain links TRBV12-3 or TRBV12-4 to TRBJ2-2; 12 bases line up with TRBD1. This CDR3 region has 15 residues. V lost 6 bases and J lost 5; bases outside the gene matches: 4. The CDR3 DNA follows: TGTGCCAGCAGGGGACAGGGGGCTAAGACCGGGGAGCTGTTTTTT. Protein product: CASRGQGAKTGELFF.